Listed here are 9 T cell receptor beta chains from one sample, sequenced in a study of beta chain features in type 1 diabetes. The whole isolated RNA underwent reverse transcription, so sequencing captured expressed TCRB transcripts. Method: immunoSEQ multiplex PCR; TCRdb's copy keeps in-frame clones and lacks some. The table lists about 220,000 clones, approximately 11% of them singletons, with less than 1.5% in the top ten. Material: central memory CD4+ T cells from blood. Source of these receptors: a man between 18 and 35 years old in good health.

The genes are TRBV9 and TRBJ1-1, with a possible D match to TRBD1 (5 bases). Germline loops: CDR1 SGDLS, CDR2 YYNGEE. V was pared by 7 bases and J by 3 bases, with 13 bases between. The CDR3 sequence is 13 residues long. CDR3 region: CASDSLGDTEAFF. CDR3 sequence (DNA): TGTGCCAGCGACAGCCTGGGCGACACTGAAGCTTTCTTT.

The V gene is TRBV13, the J gene TRBJ2-1; D gene ambiguous. V was pared by 1 base and J by 4 bases, with 8 bases between. Germline V gives CDR1 PRHDT, CDR2 FYEKMQ (reference sequence). The CDR3 runs to 14 residues. CDR3 bases: TGTGCCAGCAGCTTAGATAGGGTATACAATGAGCAGTTCTTC. It translates to CASSLDRVYNEQFF.

This clone was seen more than once but under ten times. This CDR3 is CASSLSGNGDTQYF. Written as DNA, the CDR3 is TGTGCCAGCAGCTTAAGTGGGAACGGGGATACGCAGTATTTT. The chain employs TRBV7-2 and TRBJ2-3; D remains unclear. This CDR3 region has 14 residues. V lost 2 bases and J lost 6, with 12 bases in between. Per germline, CDR1 SGHTA and CDR2 FQGNSA.

This rearrangement joins TRBV10-2 to TRBJ2-2; weak D call: TRBD1 (5 bases). Germline CDR1 is WSHSY and CDR2 is SAAADI. The CDR3 has 14 amino acids. The V end lost 10 bases, the J end lost 5 bases, and 17 bases lay between the germline ends. The CDR3 DNA reads as TGCGCCACCAGCAGGGAAGCTTCGACCGGGGAGCTGTTTTTT. Encoded protein: CATSREASTGELFF.

V usage is TRBV5-1 and J usage is TRBJ1-5, with D tentatively TRBD1 (5 bases). The CDR3 spans 15 residues. V shed 4 bases and J shed 0 bases, with 11 bases lying between them. CDR1 and CDR2 from the germline V gene are SGHRS and YFSETQ. This CDR3 is CASSQGYNSNQPQHF. Here the CDR3 DNA reads TGCGCCAGCAGCCAGGGCTACAATAGCAATCAGCCCCAGCATTTT.

The chain carries TRBV6-6 and TRBJ2-1; 12 bases line up with TRBD2. The CDR3 runs to 15 residues. V dropped 7 bases and J dropped 5; count of bases not matched to a gene: 6. Germline loops: CDR1 MNHNY, CDR2 SVGAGI (reference sequence). The CDR3 DNA is TGTGCCAGCACCCCCACTAGCGGGGGGAACAATGAGCAGTTCTTC. It translates to CASTPTSGGNNEQFF.

The rearrangement uses TRBV6-6 and TRBJ1-1; no firm D call. The CDR3 covers 11 residues. CDR1 and CDR2 (germline): MNHNY, SVGAGI (reference sequence). V was pared by 2 bases and J by 5 bases, with 3 bases between. The CDR3 region has the DNA TGTGCCAGCAGTTACAAAACTGAAGCTTTCTTT. It encodes CASSYKTEAFF.

The chain recombines TRBV28 with TRBJ2-5; 13 positions match TRBD2. Per the germline V gene, CDR1 is MDHEN and CDR2 is SYDVKM. J was trimmed by 7 bases and V by 5 bases; bases with no gene match: 10. The CDR3 is 16 amino acids. The DNA of the CDR3 is TGTGCCAGCAGTATCCTAACGACTAGCGGGAGGAGGACCCAGTACTTC. Encoded protein: CASSILTTSGRRTQYF.

The gene calls are TRBV27 and TRBJ2-7; a weak D match, TRBD2 (6 bases). Germline CDR1 is MNHEY and CDR2 is SMNVEV (reference sequence). The CDR3 has 14 residues. V lost 5 bases, J lost 4 bases, and 15 bases lay in between. CDR3 protein: CASSPKLLAYEQYF. CDR3 sequence (DNA): TGTGCCAGCAGTCCGAAATTGCTAGCGTACGAGCAGTACTTC.